One and the same sample provided the 24 T cell receptor beta chains below, sequenced in a study of cytomegalovirus exposure and HLA in healthy donors. With 60 Vbeta and 13 Jbeta primers, the PCR was carried out. Profiled with immunoSEQ multiplex PCR; TCRdb holds only in-frame clones, not every one. The top ten clones hold approximately 2.6% of a sample with 120,000 or so clones, 17% of them seen once. The sequenced material came from PBMCs. These receptor sequences come from a female donor in good health and CMV-seropositive.

This sequence joins TRBV14 and TRBJ2-1, with D tentatively TRBD2 (5 bases). CDR3 length equals 13 residues. Between the trimmed V and J ends, which lost 4 bases and 5 bases, there was a span of 9 bases. The germline CDR1 and CDR2 sequences are SGHDN and FVKESK. CDR3 nucleotide sequence: TGTGCCAGCAGCCGTGGACTGGACAATGAGCAGTTCTTC. Residues: CASSRGLDNEQFF.

CDR3 bases: TGTGCCAGCAGCTTAACAGATTTCTACGAGCAGTACTTC. Its translation: CASSLTDFYEQYF. This chain uses TRBV7-8 with TRBJ2-7; the D is unclear. Germline CDR1 is SGHVS and CDR2 is FQNEAQ. The length of the CDR3 is 13 residues. V dropped 2 bases and J dropped 3 bases, with 8 bases sitting between them.

This clone was counted only a few times. CDR3 region: CASSDLRESSYEQYF. DNA of the CDR3: TGTGCCAGCAGTGATCTGCGGGAGAGCTCCTACGAGCAGTACTTC. The V gene is TRBV2, the J gene TRBJ2-7; 7 bases agree with TRBD2. With V trimmed by 3 bases and J by 0 bases, 5 bases remained unmatched. The CDR3 runs to 15 residues. Germline CDR1 SNHLY, CDR2 FYNNEI.

This clone has just a few counts. CDR3 sequence (DNA): TGTGCCAGCAGATTACAGGGAGGGGGAGAGACCCAGTACTTC. Its translation is CASRLQGGGETQYF. The chain uses TRBV7-2 and TRBJ2-5; D possibly corresponds to TRBD2 (7 bases). The CDR3 covers 14 residues. Trimming pared 6 bases from V and 4 bases from J, leaving 15 bases between. The germline CDR1 and CDR2 sequences are SGHTA and FQGNSA.

The chain recombines TRBV4-3 with TRBJ2-5; 10 bases are a match to TRBD2. The last part of the DNA fits TRBJ2-7 better; the J call may be wrong. The germline CDR1 and CDR2 sequences are LGHNA and YSLEER. This CDR3 is 16 amino acids long. The CDR3, as DNA: TGCGCCAGCAGCCGTACTAGCGGGATTGAATCCTACGAGCAGTACTTC. Protein sequence: CASSRTSGIESYEQYF.

In its sample, this clone was seen a few times. The chain couples TRBV15 to TRBJ2-1; D may be TRBD1 (6 bases). The CDR3 length is 15 residues. Per the germline V gene, CDR1 is LNHNV and CDR2 is YYDKDF (reference sequence). V lost 5 bases to trimming and J lost 9 bases, with 20 bases between them. This CDR3 is CATSDTSTGYGEQFF. In DNA, the CDR3 is TGTGCCACCAGCGATACTTCCACAGGGTATGGTGAGCAGTTCTTC.

The chain carries TRBV7-2 and TRBJ2-3; 11 positions agree with TRBD2. Germline loops: CDR1 SGHTA, CDR2 FQGNSA. This CDR3 contains 18 residues. With V trimmed by 5 bases and J by 1 base, 11 bases remained unmatched. This CDR3 is CASSLQTSGMRGTDTQYF. CDR3 DNA: TGTGCCAGCAGCCTCCAGACTAGCGGGATGCGGGGCACAGATACGCAGTATTTT.

The J gene is TRBJ2-3, the V gene TRBV2; D unclear. CDR1 SNHLY and CDR2 FYNNEI come from the germline V gene. V was cut by 4 bases and J by 0 bases, with 5 bases left in between. The CDR3 totals 13 residues. Here the CDR3 DNA reads TGTGCCAGCAGTGTCCCTAGCACAGATACGCAGTATTTT. The encoded protein is CASSVPSTDTQYF.

This clone showed up just a few times. This chain links TRBV9 with TRBJ2-1, with 9 bases matching TRBD2. CDR1 is SGDLS and CDR2 is YYNGEE in the germline V gene. This CDR3 region has 15 residues. The V segment lost 2 bases and the J segment 7 bases; nucleotides outside the gene matches: 7. CDR3 bases: TGTGCCAGCAGCGTCGCTAGCGGGGAGTGGAATGAGCAGTTCTTC. Translation: CASSVASGEWNEQFF.

The V gene is TRBV4-3, the J gene TRBJ2-5; TRBD2 aligns across 7 bases. Germline V lookup: CDR1 LGHNA, CDR2 YSLEER. V lost 0 bases, J lost 2 bases, and 6 bases stayed unmatched. CDR3 size: 16 residues. CDR3 sequence (DNA): TGCGCCAGCAGCCAAGAGTTGGGGGGGAATCAAGAGACCCAGTACTTC. It encodes CASSQELGGNQETQYF.

This clone has only a few counts. As DNA, the CDR3 is TGTGCCAGTATGGCCGACACCTCTGGAAACACCATATATTTT. Its translation: CASMADTSGNTIYF. The chain joins TRBV19 to TRBJ1-3; D unresolved. V gave up 7 bases and J gave up 0 bases, with 10 bases separating them. The CDR3 runs 14 residues. Germline V gives CDR1 LNHDA, CDR2 SQIVND (reference sequence).

The CDR3 is CASSPMWYSGNEQFF. The CDR3 bases are TGTGCCAGCAGCCCGATGTGGTACTCAGGCAATGAGCAGTTCTTC. The chain links TRBV5-6 to TRBJ2-1, with unresolved D. V shed 4 bases and J shed 6 bases, with 17 bases lying between them. CDR1 SGHDT and CDR2 YYEEEE come from the germline V gene. The CDR3 runs to 15 residues.

The rearrangement uses TRBV30 and TRBJ2-7; 7 nucleotides line up with TRBD1. The germline V gene encodes CDR1 GTSNPN and CDR2 SVGIG (reference sequence). J was trimmed by 6 bases and V by 2 bases; bases with no gene match: 4. CDR3 size: 12 residues. CDR3 protein: CAWSKTGVEQYF. CDR3 DNA: TGTGCCTGGAGTAAAACAGGGGTCGAGCAGTACTTC.

This clone was counted a few times. The J gene is TRBJ2-2, the V gene TRBV9; D is perhaps TRBD2 (5 bases). The germline V gene has CDR1 SGDLS and CDR2 YYNGEE. V was pared by 5 bases and J by 3 bases, with 14 bases between. This CDR3 comprises 15 residues. In DNA, the CDR3 is TGTGCCAGCAGGCGAGACCCGAGGGACACCGGGGAGCTGTTTTTT. Its translation is CASRRDPRDTGELFF.

This clone has just a few counts. This chain joins TRBV5-4 and TRBJ2-7, with D perhaps matching TRBD2 (6 bases). Trimming removed 4 bases at V and 2 bases at J, with 16 bases between. The CDR3 spans 15 residues. Germline CDR1 SGHNT, CDR2 YYREEE (reference sequence). CDR3 nucleotides: TGTGCCAGCAGCCAGATTCTAGCGTCCGCCTACGAGCAGTACTTC. Encoded protein: CASSQILASAYEQYF.

This clone was detected a few times. The chain combines TRBV6-5 with TRBJ2-3; D possibly corresponds to TRBD1 (5 bases). The V and J ends lost 0 bases and 6 bases respectively, with 16 bases between them. This CDR3 contains 16 residues. Germline V gives CDR1 MNHEY, CDR2 SVGAGI. CDR3 DNA sequence: TGTGCCAGCAGTTACTCGTCTCTAGGGGTCACGGATACGCAGTATTTT. It encodes CASSYSSLGVTDTQYF.

J is TRBJ1-5 and V is TRBV27, with a possible D match to TRBD1 (5 bases). Trimming stripped 2 bases from V and 8 bases from J, with 10 bases between. CDR1 is MNHEY and CDR2 is SMNVEV in the germline V gene (reference sequence). The CDR3 has 13 residues. CDR3: CASSLGRGKPQHF. CDR3 nucleotide sequence: TGTGCCAGCAGTTTAGGCCGGGGGAAGCCCCAGCATTTT.

This clone was detected once. V and J are TRBV4-1 and TRBJ1-2, with 10 nucleotides matching TRBD1. The CDR3 has 16 amino acids. Germline V gene lookup returns CDR1 MGHRA and CDR2 YSYEKL. J lost 3 bases, V lost 2 bases, and 6 bases had no gene match. The DNA of the CDR3 is TGCGCCAGCAGCCAACCTAAAGGACAGGGGGACTATGGCTACACCTTC. This gives the protein CASSQPKGQGDYGYTF.

CDR3 sequence: CASSERGLGPDNSPLHF. For the CDR3, the DNA is TGTGCCAGCAGTGAAAGGGGTTTGGGGCCCGATAATTCACCCCTCCACTTT. The gene calls are TRBV6-1 and TRBJ1-6; a weak D match, TRBD1 (5 bases). CDR3 length: 17 residues. Trimming left V 2 bases short and J 5 bases short, with 16 bases between. CDR1 is MNHNS and CDR2 is SASEGT in the germline V gene.

This clone turned up a few times. This chain joins TRBV6-1 and TRBJ2-7; 9 bases are a match to TRBD1. V shed 5 bases, J shed 3 bases, and the junction held 5 bases outside the gene matches. The CDR3 is made up of 14 amino acids. Germline V gene lookup returns CDR1 MNHNS and CDR2 SASEGT. Written as DNA, the CDR3 is TGTGCCAGCAGTACAACAGGGGGCCTCTACGAGCAGTACTTC. Amino acid sequence: CASSTTGGLYEQYF.

The chain combines TRBV6-1 with TRBJ2-7; D is possibly TRBD2 (6 bases). CDR1 and CDR2 (germline): MNHNS, SASEGT. Trimming took off 1 base at V and 4 bases at J, with 11 bases between the two ends. The CDR3 runs to 14 residues. The DNA for the CDR3 is TGTGCCAGCAGTGAAGGGGGGGTAAATTACGAGCAGTACTTC. Translating gives CASSEGGVNYEQYF.

The chain combines TRBV6-6 with TRBJ2-1; 8 nucleotides align to TRBD2. This CDR3 has 15 amino acids. After removal of 2 bases from V and 7 bases from J, the junction contained 7 bases not matched to a gene. Per germline, CDR1 MNHNY and CDR2 SVGAGI (reference sequence). This chain's CDR3 is CASSYAGLAGNEQFF. DNA of the CDR3: TGTGCCAGCAGTTACGCCGGACTAGCAGGGAATGAGCAGTTCTTC.

This clone has only a few counts. The rearrangement links TRBV27 to TRBJ1-2; 8 bases match TRBD1. CDR1 and CDR2 from the germline V gene are MNHEY and SMNVEV (reference sequence). This CDR3 spans 15 amino acids. The junction had 8 bases not matched to a gene; V was cut back by 4 bases and J by 4 bases. DNA for the CDR3: TGTGCCAGCAGTTCCTCCCTCGACAGGGGCTATGGCTACACCTTC. Translating it yields CASSSSLDRGYGYTF.

A few counts support this clone. The J gene is TRBJ2-3, the V gene TRBV9, with 10 nucleotides matching TRBD2. From germline, CDR1 is SGDLS and CDR2 YYNGEE. The CDR3 contains 15 residues. The V segment lost 4 bases and the J segment 2 bases; nucleotides outside the gene matches: 4. CDR3 DNA: TGTGCCAGCAGCCTCAGCGGGGGGGCCACAGATACGCAGTATTTT. Translated: CASSLSGGATDTQYF. The variable domain in full, completed from reference TRBV9 and TRBJ2-3, reads DSGVTQTPKHLITATGQRVTLRCSPRSGDLSVYWYQQSLDQGLQFLIQYYNGEERAKGNILERFSAQQFPDLHSELNLSSLELGDSALYFCASSLSGGATDTQYFGPGTRLTVL.